This passage covers 6 T cell receptor beta chains from one sample sequenced in a study of cytomegalovirus exposure and HLA in healthy donors. The PCR employed 60 Vbeta primers together with 13 Jbeta primers. Assay used: immunoSEQ multiplex PCR; TCRdb lists only in-frame clones, some missing. This sample carries some 110,000 clones, around three quarters of them seen once, and the ten largest clones take about 4.9%. The specimen sequenced was PBMCs. The receptors were gathered from a man aged 45-65 years in good health and CMV-seropositive.

The V gene is TRBV5-1, the J gene TRBJ2-2; TRBD2 agrees at 7 bases. Per germline, CDR1 SGHRS and CDR2 YFSETQ. The CDR3 loop spans 14 amino acids. Trimming took 3 bases from V and 1 from J; bases not matched to a gene: 0. In DNA form, the CDR3 reads TGCGCCAGCAGCTCTAGCGGGAACACCGGGGAGCTGTTTTTT. Amino acid sequence: CASSSSGNTGELFF.

This clone was counted between two and nine times. The chain carries TRBV4-1 and TRBJ1-1; 7 positions match TRBD1. J lost 5 bases, V lost 1 base, and 7 bases had no gene match. This CDR3 region has 15 residues. Germline assignment: CDR1 MGHRA and CDR2 YSYEKL. CDR3: CASSQGTGRGTEAFF. The CDR3 DNA reads TGCGCCAGCAGCCAAGGGACAGGCCGAGGAACTGAAGCTTTCTTT.

The J gene is TRBJ2-1, the V gene TRBV5-1, with D unclear. With 2 bases removed from V and 6 bases from J, the gap between germline ends came to 6 bases. The CDR3 has 12 residues. Germline V gives CDR1 SGHRS, CDR2 YFSETQ. CDR3 region: CASSFEANEQFF. CDR3 nucleotide sequence: TGCGCCAGCAGCTTTGAGGCCAATGAGCAGTTCTTC.

V usage is TRBV7-9 and J usage is TRBJ2-7; a weak D match, TRBD2 (6 bases). Trimming left V 3 bases short and J 6 bases short, with 15 bases between. Germline values: CDR1 SEHNR, CDR2 FQNEAQ (reference sequence). This CDR3 region has 14 residues. The CDR3 sequence is CASSLSAGRGEQYF. The CDR3 coding sequence is TGTGCCAGCAGCTTGAGTGCAGGGCGGGGCGAGCAGTACTTC.

The CDR3: CASSLFATGKTQPQHF. The DNA of the CDR3 is TGTGCCAGCAGCTTATTTGCGACAGGGAAGACTCAGCCCCAGCATTTT. The chain uses TRBV7-2 and TRBJ1-5; 7 bases are a match to TRBD1. The CDR3 totals 16 residues. V lost 2 bases to trimming and J lost 6 bases; unmatched junction nucleotides: 10. Germline assignment: CDR1 SGHTA and CDR2 FQGNSA.

The V and J genes are TRBV7-2 and TRBJ2-3, with D perhaps matching TRBD2 (6 bases). V shed 4 bases and J shed 8 bases, with 22 bases lying between them. CDR3 length: 16 residues. Germline CDR1 SGHTA, CDR2 FQGNSA. CDR3 protein: CASSSGGAGPIITQYF. CDR3 nucleotides: TGTGCCAGCAGCTCCGGTGGGGCGGGGCCAATCATTACGCAGTATTTT.